Shown below are 13 T cell receptor beta chains from a single sample sequenced in a study of T-cell reconstitution after alpha-beta-depleted transplantation in children. Unique molecular identifiers were used to barcode this TCRbeta library. TCRdb reprocessed the PCR reads with MiXCR, giving one entry per CDR3 protein. The data contain a few hundred thousand distinct CDR3 sequences, approximately 20% of them seen just once; the ten biggest clones take up approximately 11%. The specimen was PBMCs, mostly from graft donor cells, collected 180 days after TCRalphabeta/CD19-depleted stem cell transplant. The receptors shown here come from a male patient between 5 and 17 years old who had a stem cell transplant for acute lymphoblastic leukemia, so the T cells may come from the graft donor.

This chain connects TRBV25-1 to TRBJ2-3; D is ambiguous. This CDR3 is 16 amino acids long. V was pared by 0 bases and J by 1 base, with 11 bases between. The germline V gene has CDR1 MGHDK and CDR2 SYGVNS. The CDR3 nucleotides are TGTGCCAGCAGTGAATATTTGGGTGCGGGCACAGATACGCAGTATTTT. It translates to CASSEYLGAGTDTQYF. Using reference TRBV25-1 and TRBJ2-3 for the parts outside the CDR3, the full variable domain is EADIYQTPRYLVIGTGKKITLECSQTMGHDKMYWYQQDPGMELHLIHYSYGVNSTEKGDLSSESTVSRIRTEHFPLTLESARPSHTSQYLCASSEYLGAGTDTQYFGPGTRLTVL.

This clonotype was counted a few times. The V call is TRBV6-5, the J call TRBJ1-5; 9 nucleotides match TRBD1. V trimming: 2 bases; J trimming: 4 bases; junction bases outside the gene matches: 9. CDR1 is MNHEY and CDR2 is SVGAGI in the germline V gene. The CDR3 totals 17 residues. The CDR3 DNA reads TGTGCCAGCAGTTACGGCCGGGACAGGGTTCGTAATCAGCCCCAGCATTTT. Protein sequence: CASSYGRDRVRNQPQHF.

The V gene is TRBV7-3, the J gene TRBJ1-1; D perhaps matches TRBD1 (5 bases). The CDR3 covers 17 residues. Germline V lookup: CDR1 SGHTA, CDR2 FQGTGA. Trimming left V 5 bases short and J 1 base short, with 20 bases between. For the CDR3, the DNA is TGTGCCAGCAGCCGACTCGATCCCCAGGGAGGGAACACTGAAGCTTTCTTT. It is translated as CASSRLDPQGGNTEAFF. Variable domain in full (rest from reference TRBV7-3 and TRBJ1-1): GAGVSQTPSNKVTEKGKYVELRCDPISGHTALYWYRQSLGQGPEFLIYFQGTGAADDSGLPNDRFFAVRPEGSVSTLKIQRTERGDSAVYLCASSRLDPQGGNTEAFFGQGTRLTVV.

This clonotype showed up just a few times. The rearrangement links TRBV10-3 to TRBJ2-7; D is unresolved. Germline V gene lookup returns CDR1 ENHRY and CDR2 SYGVKD. The CDR3 is 12 residues long. The germline V and J ends were trimmed by 0 bases and 9 bases, with 9 bases remaining between them. The CDR3 DNA reads TGTGCCATCAGTGAGTCGGTCGGCGTGCAGTACTTC. It encodes CAISESVGVQYF.

This clonotype was seen more than once but under ten times. The chain has TRBV10-3 and TRBJ2-7; 14 nucleotides align to TRBD2. J was trimmed by 2 bases and V by 7 bases; bases with no gene match: 10. Germline CDR1 and CDR2: ENHRY and SYGVKD. There are 17 residues in the CDR3. Here the CDR3 reads CAIKFGLAGGPTYEQYF. CDR3 sequence (DNA): TGTGCCATCAAATTTGGACTAGCGGGAGGACCCACCTACGAGCAGTACTTC.

CDR3 DNA sequence: TGCGCCAGCAGCTCACTAACTGTCTTCAACACTGAAGCTTTCTTT. Residues: CASSSLTVFNTEAFF. This chain joins TRBV5-1 and TRBJ1-1; no firm D call. Germline loops: CDR1 SGHRS, CDR2 YFSETQ. Trimming shortened V by 3 bases and J by 2 bases, and 14 bases separated the two germline ends. The CDR3 extends over 15 amino acids.

The sample holds many counts of this clonotype. The chain combines TRBV12-3 or TRBV12-4 with TRBJ1-5; TRBD1 might be the D (5 bases). There are 13 residues in the CDR3. Between the trimmed V and J ends, which lost 5 bases and 4 bases, there was a span of 9 bases. DNA for the CDR3: TGTGCCAGCAGTGGGGCCAAGAATCAGCCCCAGCATTTT. Translation gives CASSGAKNQPQHF.

The chain uses TRBV7-6 and TRBJ2-1, with 11 bases aligning to TRBD2. Germline values: CDR1 SGHVS, CDR2 FNYEAQ. Unmatched junction bases numbered 2, after V lost 6 bases and J lost 1 base. This CDR3 is 15 amino acids long. The CDR3 reads CASRVAGGSYNEQFF. The CDR3 coding sequence is TGTGCCAGCAGGGTAGCGGGAGGGTCCTACAATGAGCAGTTCTTC.

The DNA of the CDR3 is TGCAGCGCCCCCGGGGCGCGAACTGAAGCTTTCTTT. Translating gives CSAPGARTEAFF. The chain has TRBV29-1 and TRBJ1-1, with D tentatively TRBD1 (5 bases). CDR1 is SQVTM and CDR2 is ANQGSEA in the germline V gene. Trimming stripped 7 bases from V and 5 bases from J, with 14 bases between. This CDR3 comprises 12 residues.

This clonotype occurred a few times. V and J are TRBV21-1 and TRBJ2-5. TRBV21-1 is an annotated pseudogene. The length of the CDR3 is 15 residues. CDR3 nucleotide sequence: TGTGCCAGCAGCAAGGCGGCAGGAAAACAAGAGACCCAGTACTTC. Amino acids: CASSKAAGKQETQYF.

The chain recombines TRBV12-3 or TRBV12-4 with TRBJ2-3; 9 positions match TRBD2. J gave up 4 bases and V 6 bases, and 5 bases lay outside the gene matches. The length of the CDR3 is 14 residues. The CDR3 DNA reads as TGTGCCAGCAGCCCGGGACTAGCCTCAGATACGCAGTATTTT. Its translation: CASSPGLASDTQYF.

The sample holds a few counts of this clonotype. The chain is built from TRBV12-3 or TRBV12-4 and TRBJ1-2; D unclear. The CDR3 has 13 residues. Trimming cost V 5 bases and J 6 bases, with 13 bases left between them. The CDR3 here is CASSPGWGNGYTF. In nucleotides, the CDR3 is TGTGCCAGCAGTCCCGGATGGGGTAATGGCTACACCTTC.

Comments on this clonotype: With a much larger clone just one base away, this may be a read error. The conserved closing phenylalanine or tryptophan is absent in this CDR3, likely reflecting a read error. The V call is TRBV20-1, the J call TRBJ2-3; 10 bases align to TRBD2. Germline values: CDR1 DFQATT, CDR2 SNEGSKA (reference sequence). The CDR3 is 14 amino acids. The V and J ends lost 3 bases and 3 bases, in that order; junction bases with no gene match: 3. The CDR3 region is CSARASGRTDTQYY. DNA for the CDR3: TGCAGTGCTAGGGCTAGCGGGAGAACAGATACGCAGTATTAT.